This T cell receptor beta chain is from a study of blood T cell repertoires in COVID-19. V lost 1 base, J lost 0 bases, and 4 bases lay in between. This CDR3 region has 13 residues. In germline, CDR1 is SGHRS, CDR2 YFSETQ. Notes on this clone: The sample holds other DNA sequences that translate to the same CDR3.

Sequencing used immunoSEQ multiplex PCR; TCRdb keeps in-frame clones, though not all of them. Here the sample spans 300,000 or so clones, more than 85% being singletons. The TCR sequence derives from a woman younger than 45 who had recovered from COVID-19. Sequencing was performed on PBMCs or T cells enriched from blood (not recorded which). J is TRBJ1-1 and V is TRBV5-1; D call uncertain. In nucleotides, the CDR3 is TGCGCCAGCAGCTTGCGGGTGAACACTGAAGCTTTCTTT. This sequence encodes CASSLRVNTEAFF.